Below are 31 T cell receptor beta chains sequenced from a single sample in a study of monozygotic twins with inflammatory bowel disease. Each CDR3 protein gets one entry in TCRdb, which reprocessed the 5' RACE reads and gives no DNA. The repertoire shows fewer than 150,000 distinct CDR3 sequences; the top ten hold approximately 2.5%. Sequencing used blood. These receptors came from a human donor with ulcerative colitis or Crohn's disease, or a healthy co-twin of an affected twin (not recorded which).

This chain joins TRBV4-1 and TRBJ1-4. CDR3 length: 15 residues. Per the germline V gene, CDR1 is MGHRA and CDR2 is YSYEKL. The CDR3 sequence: CASSQGRGRREKLFF.

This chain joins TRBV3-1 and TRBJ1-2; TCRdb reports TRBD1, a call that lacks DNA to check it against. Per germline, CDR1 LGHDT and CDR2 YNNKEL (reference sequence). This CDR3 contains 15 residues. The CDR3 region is CASSQDWEGANGYTF.

CDR3 protein: CASSLTGTSGGYQETQYF. V usage is TRBV7-3 and J usage is TRBJ2-5; there is no DNA to check the TCRdb D call of TRBD2. The CDR3 has 18 residues. Germline V gene sequence: CDR1 SGHTA, CDR2 FQGTGA. Full variable domain (remainder filled in from reference TRBV7-3 and TRBJ2-5): GAGVSQTPSNKVTEKGKYVELRCDPISGHTALYWYRQSLGQGPEFLIYFQGTGAADDSGLPNDRFFAVRPEGSVSTLKIQRTERGDSAVYLCASSLTGTSGGYQETQYFGPGTRLLVL.

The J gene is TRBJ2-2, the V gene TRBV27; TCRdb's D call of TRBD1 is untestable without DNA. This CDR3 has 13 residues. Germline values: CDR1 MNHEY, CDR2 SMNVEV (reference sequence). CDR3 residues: CASRTGYAGELFF.

CDR3 amino acids: CASSLGGGSGNTIYF. The rearrangement uses TRBV27 and TRBJ1-3. CDR1 is MNHEY and CDR2 is SMNVEV in the germline V gene (reference sequence). The CDR3 runs 15 residues.

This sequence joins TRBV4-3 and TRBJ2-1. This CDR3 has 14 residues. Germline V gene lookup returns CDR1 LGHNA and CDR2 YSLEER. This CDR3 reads CASSQDFQDNEQFF.

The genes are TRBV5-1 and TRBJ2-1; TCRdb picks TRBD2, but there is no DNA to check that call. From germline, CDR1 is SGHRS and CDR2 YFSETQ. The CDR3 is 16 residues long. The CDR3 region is CASSTTPDFSYNEQFF.

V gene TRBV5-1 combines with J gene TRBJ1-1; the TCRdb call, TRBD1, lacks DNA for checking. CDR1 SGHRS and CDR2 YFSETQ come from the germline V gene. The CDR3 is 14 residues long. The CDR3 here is CASSDRRGEFGAFF.

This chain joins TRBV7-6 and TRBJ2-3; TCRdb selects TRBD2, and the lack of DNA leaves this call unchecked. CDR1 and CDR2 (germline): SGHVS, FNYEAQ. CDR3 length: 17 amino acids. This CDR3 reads CASSLAEGTASTDTQYF.

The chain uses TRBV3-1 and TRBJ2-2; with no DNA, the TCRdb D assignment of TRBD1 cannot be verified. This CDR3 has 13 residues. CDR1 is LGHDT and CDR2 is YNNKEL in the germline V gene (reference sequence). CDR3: CASSQQGAGELFF.

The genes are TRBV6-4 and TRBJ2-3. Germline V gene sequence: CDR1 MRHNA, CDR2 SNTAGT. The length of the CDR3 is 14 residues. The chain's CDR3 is CASSPSSSTDTQYF.

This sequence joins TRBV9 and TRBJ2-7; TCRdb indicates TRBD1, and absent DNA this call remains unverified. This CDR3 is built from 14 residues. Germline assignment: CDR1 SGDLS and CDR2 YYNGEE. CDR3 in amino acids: CASSVDPSSYEQYF.

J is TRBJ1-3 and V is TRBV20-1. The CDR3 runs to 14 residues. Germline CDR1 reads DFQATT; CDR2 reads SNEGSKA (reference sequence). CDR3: CSARDRSSGNTIYF.

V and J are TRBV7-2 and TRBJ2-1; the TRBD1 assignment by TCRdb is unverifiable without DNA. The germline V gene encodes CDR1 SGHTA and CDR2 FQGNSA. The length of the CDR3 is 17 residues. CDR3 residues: CASSLASGGGINNEQFF.

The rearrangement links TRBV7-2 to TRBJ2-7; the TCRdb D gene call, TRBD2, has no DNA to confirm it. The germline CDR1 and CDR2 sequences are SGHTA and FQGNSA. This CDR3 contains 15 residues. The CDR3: CASSLNKRGVGEQYF.

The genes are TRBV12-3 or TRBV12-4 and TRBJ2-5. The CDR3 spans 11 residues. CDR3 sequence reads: CASSREVTQYF.

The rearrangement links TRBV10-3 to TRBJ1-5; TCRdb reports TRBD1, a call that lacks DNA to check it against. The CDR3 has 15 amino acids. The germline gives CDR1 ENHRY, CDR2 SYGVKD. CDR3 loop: CAISEWDSSNQPQHF.

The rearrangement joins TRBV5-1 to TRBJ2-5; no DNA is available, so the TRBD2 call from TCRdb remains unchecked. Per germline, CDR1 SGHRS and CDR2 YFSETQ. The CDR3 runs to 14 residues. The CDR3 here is CASSQGTAKETQYF. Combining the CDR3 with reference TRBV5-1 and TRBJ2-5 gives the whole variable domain KAGVTQTPRYLIKTRGQQVTLSCSPISGHRSVSWYQQTPGQGLQFLFEYFSETQRNKGNFPGRFSGRQFSNSRSEMNVSTLELGDSALYLCASSQGTAKETQYFGPGTRLLVL.

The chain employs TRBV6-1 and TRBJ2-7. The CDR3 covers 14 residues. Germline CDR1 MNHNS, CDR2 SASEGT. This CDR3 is CASRAERVSYEQYF.

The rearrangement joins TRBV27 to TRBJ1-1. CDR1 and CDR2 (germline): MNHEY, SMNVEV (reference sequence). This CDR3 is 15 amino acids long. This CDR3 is CASSSPTGRATEAFF.

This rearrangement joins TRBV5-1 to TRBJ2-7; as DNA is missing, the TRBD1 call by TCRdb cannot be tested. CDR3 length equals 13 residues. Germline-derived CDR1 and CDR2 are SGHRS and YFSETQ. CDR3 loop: CASSPNTGGEQYF.

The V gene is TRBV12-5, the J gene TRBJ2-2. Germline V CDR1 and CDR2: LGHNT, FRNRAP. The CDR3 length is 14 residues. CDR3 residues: CASGRSLDTGELFF.

CDR3 residues: CASSLEGGTEQYF. The V and J genes are TRBV5-1 and TRBJ2-7; TCRdb returns TRBD1, unconfirmable since there is no DNA. This CDR3 comprises 13 residues. Per germline, CDR1 SGHRS and CDR2 YFSETQ. Looking up the rest from reference TRBV5-1 and TRBJ2-7 gives the full variable domain: KAGVTQTPRYLIKTRGQQVTLSCSPISGHRSVSWYQQTPGQGLQFLFEYFSETQRNKGNFPGRFSGRQFSNSRSEMNVSTLELGDSALYLCASSLEGGTEQYFGPGTRLTVT.

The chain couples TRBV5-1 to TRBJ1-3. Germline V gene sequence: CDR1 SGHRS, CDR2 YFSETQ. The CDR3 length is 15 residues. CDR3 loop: CASSLDGGNGNTIYF.

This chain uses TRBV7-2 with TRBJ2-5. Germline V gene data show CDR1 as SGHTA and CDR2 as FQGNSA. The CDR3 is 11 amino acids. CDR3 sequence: CASSLMETQYF.

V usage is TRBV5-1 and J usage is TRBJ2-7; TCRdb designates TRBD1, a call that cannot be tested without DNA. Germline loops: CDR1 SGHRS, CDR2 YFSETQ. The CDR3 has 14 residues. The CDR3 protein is CASVLGTGGDEQYF. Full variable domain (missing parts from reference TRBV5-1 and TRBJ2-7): KAGVTQTPRYLIKTRGQQVTLSCSPISGHRSVSWYQQTPGQGLQFLFEYFSETQRNKGNFPGRFSGRQFSNSRSEMNVSTLELGDSALYLCASVLGTGGDEQYFGPGTRLTVT.

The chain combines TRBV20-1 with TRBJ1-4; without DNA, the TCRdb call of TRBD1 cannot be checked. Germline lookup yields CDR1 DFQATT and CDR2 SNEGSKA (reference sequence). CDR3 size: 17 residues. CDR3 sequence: CSGAHRGLSVSNEKLFF.

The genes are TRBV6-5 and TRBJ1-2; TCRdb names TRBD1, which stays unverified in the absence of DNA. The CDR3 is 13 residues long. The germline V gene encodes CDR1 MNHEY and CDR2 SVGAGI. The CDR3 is CASSYTGETGYTF.

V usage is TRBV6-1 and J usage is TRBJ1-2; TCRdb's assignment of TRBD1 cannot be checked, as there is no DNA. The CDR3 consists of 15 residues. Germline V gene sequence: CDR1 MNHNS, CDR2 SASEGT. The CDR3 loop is CASTIRGQGIYGYTF.

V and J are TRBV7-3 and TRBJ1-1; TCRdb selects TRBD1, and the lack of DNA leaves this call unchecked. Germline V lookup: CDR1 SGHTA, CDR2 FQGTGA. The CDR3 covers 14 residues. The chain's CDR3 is CASSLDRFRTEAFF.

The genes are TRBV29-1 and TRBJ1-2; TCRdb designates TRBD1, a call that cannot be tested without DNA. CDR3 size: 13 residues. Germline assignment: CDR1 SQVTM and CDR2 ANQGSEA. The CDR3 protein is CSVGTGVNYGYTF.